Described below is a single TCR beta chain sequence and its context. Clones were read by immunoSEQ multiplex PCR, and TCRdb kept only the in-frame ones, dropping some. Altogether roughly 330,000 clones are present, 80% to 90% being singletons, with the ten largest covering 5% to 6%. Germline V gives CDR1 WNHNN, CDR2 SYGVQD (reference sequence). This CDR3 comprises 14 residues. The data derive from a study of blood T cell repertoires in COVID-19. Participants spanned ages about 18 to 95 years and resided in 20 to 25 US areas. The study counted Cohort 3 donors as recovered given two negative PCRs, clearance, or symptom resolution.

The source of this sequence is a man between 25 and 39 years old who had recovered from COVID-19. The J gene is TRBJ1-3, the V gene TRBV10-1, with D possibly being TRBD1 (6 bases). Specimen: PBMCs or T cells enriched from blood (not recorded which). This chain's CDR3 is CGQPGGRPGNTIYF. CDR3 sequence (DNA): TGCGGTCAACCGGGGGGGCGCCCAGGAAACACCATATATTTT.